These 27 T cell receptor beta chains share one sample of origin, sequenced in a study of breast tumors, draining lymph nodes, adjacent tissues (dated by TCRdb to about 2016). The library was produced with multiplex PCR. Data came from an Illumina HiSeq 2000. Starting from the raw public reads, TCRdb applied fastp trimming at Q25, assembled clones with MiXCR and retained in-frame beta chains. When rows share a CDR3 protein, they turn into one entry using the most common DNA and genes. The sample table holds about 110,000 distinct CDR3 sequences, of which 30% were seen once. The ten top clones hold approximately 5% of the sample. The axillary draining lymph nodes of breast cancer patients were the source of the lymph node samples. Sequencing was carried out using axillary lymph node tissue. Receptors originate from a female donor with breast cancer. Some clones in this sample may be carry-over from other donors' samples.

This chain joins TRBV20-1 and TRBJ2-3; 9 bases are shared with TRBD1. After removal of 6 bases from V and 6 bases from J, the junction contained 13 bases not matched to a gene. Germline values: CDR1 DFQATT, CDR2 SNEGSKA (reference sequence). The CDR3 runs 15 residues. The CDR3 DNA is TGCAGTGCCACCTTGCGGGGGACAGGGATGGATACGCAGTATTTT. Its translation: CSATLRGTGMDTQYF.

This clonotype has ten or more counts. V is TRBV5-1 and J is TRBJ2-5, with D possibly TRBD1 on 7 matching bases. V shed 3 bases and J shed 5 bases, with 20 bases lying between them. This CDR3 region has 16 residues. CDR1 and CDR2 from the germline V gene are SGHRS and YFSETQ. CDR3 sequence reads: CASSSLQIQGGETQYF. DNA for the CDR3: TGCGCCAGCAGCTCTCTACAAATTCAGGGGGGCGAGACCCAGTACTTC.

This clonotype was detected a few times. This chain links TRBV5-1 with TRBJ2-1, with 12 nucleotides matching TRBD2. The junction had 0 bases not matched to a gene; V was cut back by 0 bases and J by 5 bases. CDR1 and CDR2 from the germline V gene are SGHRS and YFSETQ. The CDR3 has 15 residues. The CDR3 DNA is TGCGCCAGCAGCTTGGCTAGCGGGGGGGACAATGAGCAGTTCTTC. This codes for CASSLASGGDNEQFF.

The chain recombines TRBV29-1 with TRBJ1-2; 9 positions agree with TRBD1. The CDR3 covers 15 residues. J lost 8 bases, V lost 1 base, and 11 bases had no gene match. Germline assignment: CDR1 SQVTM and CDR2 ANQGSEA. The CDR3 region has the DNA TGCAGCGTTGAAGGGGCGGACAGGGGCGCCGGAGGCTACACCTTC. Protein product: CSVEGADRGAGGYTF.

Points on this clonotype: The junction and the germline gene differ at one end; a read error may be behind it. V gene TRBV7-2 combines with J gene TRBJ1-2, with a possible D match to TRBD1 (6 bases). This CDR3 comprises 13 residues. Germline V gene sequence: CDR1 SGHTA, CDR2 FQGNSA. In DNA, the CDR3 is TGTGCCAGCAGCTTAAAAACAGGGTTAGGCTACGCCTTC. Translated: CASSLKTGLGYAF.

This clonotype was detected many times. Sequence at one end of the junction differs from germline and may be a read error. This chain links TRBV6-5 with TRBJ2-1; D uncertain. The germline CDR1 and CDR2 sequences are MNHEY and SVGAGI. The CDR3 covers 14 residues. The DNA for the CDR3 is TGTGCCAGCAGTCACTCGAACGGAGACAATGAGCAGTTCTTC. Its protein product is CASSHSNGDNEQFF.

At least ten counts were recorded for this clonotype. V usage is TRBV5-6 and J usage is TRBJ1-6; D remains ambiguous. The CDR3 spans 14 residues. Trimming cost V 4 bases and J 0 bases, with 5 bases left between them. The germline V gene has CDR1 SGHDT and CDR2 YYEEEE. CDR3 sequence: CASSADSYNSPLHF. The CDR3, as DNA: TGTGCCAGCAGCGCGGACTCCTATAATTCACCCCTCCACTTT.

Many counts were recorded for this clonotype. The chain recombines TRBV5-1 with TRBJ1-3, with a possible D match to TRBD1 (5 bases). The CDR3 has 15 residues. CDR1 is SGHRS, CDR2 YFSETQ, per germline. V was trimmed by 1 base and J by 0 bases, leaving 8 bases between them. CDR3 coding DNA: TGCGCCAGCAGCTTGTCAGGGAACTCTGGAAACACCATATATTTT. Translation: CASSLSGNSGNTIYF.

This clonotype occurred many times. This chain joins TRBV6-1 and TRBJ1-5; D call uncertain. The ends were cut back, 2 bases at V and 4 bases at J, with 9 bases in the middle. Germline values: CDR1 MNHNS, CDR2 SASEGT. This CDR3 contains 14 residues. The CDR3: CASSEWQRNQPQHF. CDR3 DNA sequence: TGTGCCAGCAGTGAATGGCAGAGGAATCAGCCCCAGCATTTT.

This clonotype has a count of ten or more. The rearrangement joins TRBV6-6 to TRBJ2-1; D uncertain. Trimming stripped 3 bases from V and 6 bases from J, with 6 bases between. Germline assignment: CDR1 MNHNY and CDR2 SVGAGI (reference sequence). This CDR3 has 12 amino acids. Written as DNA, the CDR3 is TGTGCCAGCAGTTATACGGGCAATGAGCAGTTCTTC. Translating it yields CASSYTGNEQFF.

This clonotype was seen repeatedly, ten times or more. The J gene is TRBJ1-3, the V gene TRBV28; D is unclear. V lost 4 bases and J lost 2, with 12 bases in between. Germline CDR1 reads MDHEN; CDR2 reads SYDVKM. The CDR3 spans 15 residues. The CDR3 DNA sequence: TGTGCCAGCAGTTCCCCGCCCGGGACTGGAAACACCATATATTTT. This gives the protein CASSSPPGTGNTIYF. Full variable domain (rest looked up from reference TRBV28 and TRBJ1-3): DVKVTQSSRYLVKRTGEKVFLECVQDMDHENMFWYRQDPGLGLRLIYFSYDVKMKEKGDIPEGYSVSREKKERFSLILESASTNQTSMYLCASSSPPGTGNTIYFGEGSWLTVV.

The table lists this clonotype with many counts. This sequence joins TRBV20-1 and TRBJ2-6; D not resolved. V lost 5 bases and J lost 0, with 14 bases in between. CDR1 DFQATT and CDR2 SNEGSKA come from the germline V gene (reference sequence). The CDR3 sequence is 16 residues long. This CDR3 reads CSAPYVMGSGANVLTF. In nucleotides, the CDR3 is TGCAGTGCTCCTTACGTAATGGGCTCTGGGGCCAACGTCCTGACTTTC.

V and J are TRBV14 and TRBJ2-7; TRBD2 agrees at 8 bases. V trimming: 5 bases; J trimming: 6 bases; junction bases outside the gene matches: 9. Per the germline V gene, CDR1 is SGHDN and CDR2 is FVKESK. CDR3 length: 14 amino acids. Here the CDR3 reads CASSLAGRGGEQYF. In DNA, the CDR3 is TGTGCCAGCAGCTTGGCTGGACGGGGGGGCGAGCAGTACTTC.

In regard to this clonotype: The conserved final phenylalanine or tryptophan is absent from the CDR3, which likely points to a read error. The chain has TRBV5-1 and TRBJ1-1; perhaps TRBD1 as D (6 bases). Trimming removed 4 bases at V and 4 bases at J, with 14 bases between. This CDR3 is 14 amino acids long. The germline V gene has CDR1 SGHRS and CDR2 YFSETQ. This CDR3 reads CASSPPQGFTEAFL. Here the CDR3 DNA reads TGCGCCAGCAGCCCACCTCAGGGGTTCACTGAAGCTTTCTTG.

This clonotype was seen repeatedly, ten times or more. Possible read error: a much larger clone is one base away. This chain connects TRBV5-5 to TRBJ2-7, with D perhaps matching TRBD1 or TRBD2 (5 bases each). Germline loops: CDR1 SGHKS, CDR2 YYEKEE (reference sequence). CDR3 length: 15 amino acids. Trimming pared 1 base from V and 3 bases from J, leaving 14 bases between. The CDR3 loop reads CASSLLQAGGYEQYF. The CDR3 DNA reads as TGTGCCAGCAGCTTGTTACAGGCGGGCGGCTACGAGCAGTACTTC.

This clonotype was observed many times. The chain is built from TRBV12-3 or TRBV12-4 and TRBJ2-1; 7 bases match TRBD1. The length of the CDR3 is 17 residues. Germline trimming cut 4 bases from V and 0 bases from J; bases unmatched to any gene: 9. The CDR3 coding sequence is TGTGCCAGCAGTTCTGACAGGGAGTCGAGCTCCTACAATGAGCAGTTCTTC. This gives the protein CASSSDRESSSYNEQFF.

This chain uses TRBV9 with TRBJ2-7; 11 bases are a match to TRBD2. V trimming: 2 bases; J trimming: 3 bases; junction bases outside the gene matches: 4. Germline V lookup: CDR1 SGDLS, CDR2 YYNGEE. This CDR3 comprises 15 residues. CDR3 region: CASSVETSGIYEQYF. CDR3 sequence (DNA): TGTGCCAGCAGCGTTGAGACTAGCGGGATCTACGAGCAGTACTTC.

Worth noting for this clonotype: This may stem from a read error, because a much larger clone lies one nucleotide away. The chain carries TRBV6-1 and TRBJ2-2; a weak D match, TRBD2 (5 bases). The V end lost 4 bases, the J end lost 4 bases, and 13 bases lay between the germline ends. The length of the CDR3 is 15 residues. Germline V gene lookup returns CDR1 MNHNS and CDR2 SASEGT. In DNA form, the CDR3 reads TGTGCCAGCAGTGGAGCGGAGGTTCGCACCGGGGAGCTGTTTTTT. Translation gives CASSGAEVRTGELFF.

This clonotype was observed many times. The chain couples TRBV15 to TRBJ2-5; 9 bases agree with TRBD1. Trimming took 3 bases from V and 5 from J; bases not matched to a gene: 7. This CDR3 contains 15 residues. CDR1 LNHNV and CDR2 YYDKDF come from the germline V gene (reference sequence). CDR3: CATSRGQGKKETQYF. CDR3 nucleotides: TGTGCCACCAGCAGGGGACAGGGAAAGAAGGAGACCCAGTACTTC.

This clonotype has ten or more counts. The CDR3 DNA follows: TGTGCCAGCAGCTCGACAGGGACCCTTAACTATGGCTACACCTTC. Its translation: CASSSTGTLNYGYTF. The chain combines TRBV11-2 with TRBJ1-2; 7 positions match TRBD1. Unmatched junction bases numbered 6, after V lost 4 bases and J lost 1 base. The CDR3 loop spans 15 amino acids. CDR1 is SGHAT, CDR2 FQNNGV, per germline.

This clonotype was seen ten or more times. The rearrangement uses TRBV9 and TRBJ2-7; 7 bases are a match to TRBD1. There are 15 residues in the CDR3. V dropped 7 bases and J dropped 0; count of bases not matched to a gene: 10. In germline, CDR1 is SGDLS, CDR2 YYNGEE. The CDR3 loop reads CASSTGLLPSYEQYF. The CDR3 bases are TGTGCCAGCTCGACAGGGCTCTTGCCCTCCTACGAGCAGTACTTC.

With respect to this clonotype: The junction shows a germline mismatch at one end, possibly a read error. This CDR3 is CASGLGSTDNEQFF. As DNA, the CDR3 is TGTGCCAGCGGCTTGGGAAGCACCGACAATGAGCAGTTCTTC. The chain has TRBV5-6 and TRBJ2-1; D not resolved. Looked up from germline, CDR1 is SGHDT and CDR2 is YYEEEE. This CDR3 region has 14 residues. Drawing the rest from reference TRBV5-6 and TRBJ2-1, the complete variable domain is DAGVTQSPTHLIKTRGQQVTLRCSPKSGHDTVSWYQQALGQGPQFIFQYYEEEERQRGNFPDRFSGHQFPNYSSELNVNALLLGDSALYLCASGLGSTDNEQFFGPGTRLTVL.

The CDR3 DNA reads TGTGCCAGCAGCCCGGGGACTAGTCGGGATGAGCAGTTCTTC. As protein: CASSPGTSRDEQFF. The gene calls are TRBV7-9 and TRBJ2-1, with 8 bases identical to TRBD2. V was clipped by 5 bases and J by 8 bases; unmatched bases: 8. Germline CDR1 reads SEHNR; CDR2 reads FQNEAQ (reference sequence). The CDR3 runs 14 residues. Drawing the rest from reference TRBV7-9 and TRBJ2-1, the complete variable domain is DTGVSQNPRHKITKRGQNVTFRCDPISEHNRLYWYRQTLGQGPEFLTYFQNEAQLEKSRLLSDRFSAERPKGSFSTLEIQRTEQGDSAMYLCASSPGTSRDEQFFGPGTRLTVL.

This clonotype was observed at least ten times. V usage is TRBV5-1 and J usage is TRBJ2-1; D possibly corresponds to TRBD1 (6 bases). V lost 2 bases and J lost 4, with 19 bases in between. CDR1 and CDR2 from the germline V gene are SGHRS and YFSETQ. This CDR3 has 17 amino acids. The CDR3 coding sequence is TGCGCCAGCAGCTTCGGACAGCCCGTAAAAGGGTACAATGAGCAGTTCTTC. Translating gives CASSFGQPVKGYNEQFF.

The V and J genes are TRBV9 and TRBJ1-4; tentatively, D is TRBD1 (5 bases). CDR3 length equals 15 residues. CDR1 and CDR2 from the germline V gene are SGDLS and YYNGEE. Trimming stripped 5 bases from V and 4 bases from J, with 15 bases between. CDR3 sequence: CASRLWGGVNEKLFF. Here the CDR3 DNA reads TGTGCCAGCAGACTGTGGGGGGGGGTTAATGAAAAACTGTTTTTT. Full variable domain (remainder filled in from reference TRBV9 and TRBJ1-4): DSGVTQTPKHLITATGQRVTLRCSPRSGDLSVYWYQQSLDQGLQFLIQYYNGEERAKGNILERFSAQQFPDLHSELNLSSLELGDSALYFCASRLWGGVNEKLFFGSGTQLSVL.

This clonotype showed up many times. One end of the junction varies from germline; a read error may be responsible. The chain uses TRBV7-2 and TRBJ2-5; 8 bases match TRBD2. The CDR3 is 17 residues long. Germline V CDR1 and CDR2: SGHTA, FQGNSA. Written as DNA, the CDR3 is TGTGCCAGCAGCTATAGGGGGTACGCGGGGGGCCAAGAGCCCCAGTACTTC. The encoded protein is CASSYRGYAGGQEPQYF.

This clonotype was found once. The chain uses TRBV6-6 and TRBJ1-6, with D unclear. The CDR3 is 11 amino acids. With 5 bases removed from V and 15 bases from J, the gap between germline ends came to 11 bases. Per the germline V gene, CDR1 is MNHNY and CDR2 is SVGAGI (reference sequence). The CDR3 loop reads CASSGRTYLHF. The CDR3 coding sequence is TGTGCCAGCAGTGGCCGGACCTACCTCCACTTT.